This TCR beta chain was identified during a study of T cells expressing NK-cell markers. Findings and limits, study-wide: Specificity for HCMV among expanded NKG2C+ T cell clones was not established.

A remark on this clonotype: Its antigen is not identified.

Following a re-call of the 5' RACE reads, TCRdb has one entry per CDR3 protein and lacks DNA. The sample's table shows about 140,000 distinct CDR3 sequences. The CDR3 totals 14 residues. The germline CDR1 and CDR2 sequences are MNHEY and SVGAGI. This receptor was obtained from a man between 18 and 29 years old in good health. Sample: blood T cells: a sorted CD56 or NKG2C T cell subset, CD4+ or CD8+ T cells, or bulk PBMC T cells (not recorded which). This sequence joins TRBV6-5 and TRBJ2-1. The chain's CDR3 is CASSYSSGGNEQFF.